These T cell receptor beta chains were read from a single sample in a study of T cells in Graves' hyperthyroidism and ophthalmopathy. TCRdb re-derived calls from the multiplex PCR reads in MiXCR, one entry per CDR3 protein. Among more than 300,000 distinct CDR3 sequences listed, about 15% were seen once. Sequencing was performed on blood. The receptors were gathered from an older woman with Graves' hyperthyroidism. Both conserved end residues are part of each CDR3. Fields, in order: V gene, D gene, J gene, clone size, CDR3 DNA, CDR3 protein. The D gene is left open where the match is weak. Size values are once, few and many counts, or a class for expanded clones, and some rows have none.

>TRBV28|.|TRBJ1-3|few
TGTGCCAGCAGTTTAGCTCAGAAGGCGACCTATGGAAACACCATATATTTT
CASSLAQKATYGNTIYF
>TRBV18|TRBD2|TRBJ2-7|many
TGTGCCAGCTCACCAGACGTGCGCGGGAGGCAACACGAGCAGTACTTC
CASSPDVRGRQHEQYF
>TRBV9|.|TRBJ2-1|.
TGTGCCAGCAGCGCCCACCCCGGAGGGAATGAGCAGTTCTTC
CASSAHPGGNEQFF
>TRBV20-1|.|TRBJ1-1|few
TGCAGTGCTAGTGAGGGGTTCACTGAAGCTTTCTTT
CSASEGFTEAFF
>TRBV14|TRBD1|TRBJ2-7|.
TGTGCCAGCAGCCACAACCTTGGGACAGGGCCCCCCGAGCAGTACTTC
CASSHNLGTGPPEQYF
>TRBV10-1|.|TRBJ2-1|.
TGCGCCAGCAGTGACCGGTTGACCCGGGGCCATGAGCAGTTCTTC
CASSDRLTRGHEQFF
>TRBV7-2|.|TRBJ2-1|.
TGTGCCAGCAGCCGCACGGGGATTTTTAGCAATGAGCAGTTCTTC
CASSRTGIFSNEQFF
>TRBV29-1|TRBD1|TRBJ1-4|.
TGCAGCGTTAGTGACAGGGTCGGTAATGAAAAACTGTTTTTT
CSVSDRVGNEKLFF
>TRBV11-3|.|TRBJ2-7|many
TGTGCCAGCAGCTCTAGAAAGGGCAGGACCTACTCCGAGCAGTACTTC
CASSSRKGRTYSEQYF
>TRBV5-1|.|TRBJ1-2|many
TGCGCCAGCAGCTTGCGCTCTGACAGCCACTATGGCTACACCTTC
CASSLRSDSHYGYTF
>TRBV7-2|TRBD2|TRBJ2-7|.
TGTGCCAGCAGTTCAACAACTAGCGGGGGGGTCTACGAGCAGTACTTC
CASSSTTSGGVYEQYF
>TRBV3-1|.|TRBJ2-5|.
TGTGCCAGCAGCAGGACAGGGACTAAACAAGAGACCCAGTACTTC
CASSRTGTKQETQYF
>TRBV7-9|.|TRBJ1-5|once
TGTGCCAGCAGCCAAACTACGAGTCAGCCCCAGCATTTT
CASSQTTSQPQHF
>TRBV15|.|TRBJ2-1|few
TGTGCCACCAGCAGAGCCGGGACTTCTATCGGCAATGAGCAGTTCTTC
CATSRAGTSIGNEQFF
>TRBV19|.|TRBJ1-4|few
TGTGCCAGTAGTATTGGTGCAACTAATGAAAAACTGTTTTTT
CASSIGATNEKLFF
>TRBV28|.|TRBJ1-5|many
TGTGCCAGCAGTCTGAATCAGCCCCAGCATTTT
CASSLNQPQHF
>TRBV6-5|TRBD1|TRBJ2-7|few
TGTGCCAGCAGTTACACTGACAGGGAGGAGCAGTACTTC
CASSYTDREEQYF
>TRBV6-2/TRBV6-3|TRBD2|TRBJ2-3|.
TGTGCCAGCTCGGTTAGCGGGATGAGTGAAGATACGAAGTATTTT
CASSVSGMSEDTKYF
>TRBV3-1|TRBD1|TRBJ2-7|many
TGTGCCAGCAGTCTTGAACAGGGGACCTCCTACGAGCAGTACTTC
CASSLEQGTSYEQYF
>TRBV18|.|TRBJ1-2|.
TGTGCCAGCTCACGGGACGGAGGGGATAACTATGGCTACACCTTC
CASSRDGGDNYGYTF
>TRBV12-3/TRBV12-4|.|TRBJ2-3|many
TGTGCCAGCAGTACAGAAACAGCAGCCACGCAGTATTTT
CASSTETAATQYF
>TRBV3-1|TRBD1|TRBJ1-1|many
TGTGCCAGCACCGGGACAGGATTGAACACTGAAGCTTTCTTT
CASTGTGLNTEAFF
>TRBV9|.|TRBJ2-4|.
TGTGCCAGCAGCCCCCCGGCCGGAGCCAAAAACATTCAGTACTTC
CASSPPAGAKNIQYF
>TRBV7-2|.|TRBJ2-2|.
TGTGCCAGCAGCTACCATAGTTTCCCCGGGGAGCTGTTTTTT
CASSYHSFPGELFF
>TRBV7-8|.|TRBJ2-2|many
TGTGCCAGCAGCACCTGGACTGTTGGCCAGGTCGGGGAGCTGTTTTTT
CASSTWTVGQVGELFF
>TRBV19|TRBD2|TRBJ2-7|many
TGTGCCAGTAGTATGCTTTTACTAGCGGGAGAGGGGGACTACGAGCAGTACTTC
CASSMLLLAGEGDYEQYF
>TRBV6-1|TRBD2|TRBJ2-2|few
TGTGCCAGCAGAAGACTAGCGGGAAACACCGGGGAGCTGTTTTTT
CASRRLAGNTGELFF
>TRBV15|.|TRBJ1-1|many
TGTGCCACCAGCAGAGATGGCCAGGGCACTGAAGCTTTCTTT
CATSRDGQGTEAFF
>TRBV15|TRBD1|TRBJ2-6|.
TGTGCCACCAGCAGTTTCACAGGGGCCTCGGGGGCCAACGTCCTGACTTTC
CATSSFTGASGANVLTF
>TRBV6-5|.|TRBJ2-7|few
TGTGCCAGCAGTTACTCTGGGGGATCCCCCACCTACGAGCAGTACTTC
CASSYSGGSPTYEQYF
>TRBV18|TRBD2|TRBJ2-1|many
TGTGCCAGCACTAGCGGGAGGATTGATTTGGATGAGCAGTTCTTC
CASTSGRIDLDEQFF
>TRBV7-3|.|TRBJ2-6|many
TGTGCCAGCAGCTTCCCGGACGGCTCTGGGGCCAACGTCCTGACTTTC
CASSFPDGSGANVLTF
>TRBV20-1|.|TRBJ2-1|few
TGCAGTGCTCGAGGGGGGAAGGGGGCTTACAATAAGCAGTTCTTC
CSARGGKGAYNKQFF
>TRBV6-1|TRBD2|TRBJ2-5|many
TGTGCCAGCAGTGTTGCTAGCGGGTACCAAGAGACCCAGTACTTC
CASSVASGYQETQYF
>TRBV20-1|.|TRBJ2-7|.
TGCAGTGTTAAGATCGTCTACGAGCAGTACTTC
CSVKIVYEQYF
>TRBV12-3/TRBV12-4|.|TRBJ2-3|many
TGTGCCAGCAGTACGGGACGCCCAGATACGCAGTATTTT
CASSTGRPDTQYF
>TRBV11-2|.|TRBJ2-1|many
TGTGCCAGCAGCTTAGAAGTGGGAGGGCAGTTCTTC
CASSLEVGGQFF
>TRBV2|TRBD1|TRBJ2-2|many
TGTGCCAGCAGCCGACAGGGGAAAGGGGAGCTGTTTTTT
CASSRQGKGELFF
>TRBV7-9|.|TRBJ2-1|many
TGTGCCAGCAGCGTTAGACTGGTTGAGCAGTTCTTC
CASSVRLVEQFF
>TRBV29-1|TRBD1|TRBJ2-1|.
TGCAGCGTTGGACAGGGGTACAATGAGCAGTTCTTC
CSVGQGYNEQFF
>TRBV5-1|TRBD2|TRBJ2-3|few
TGCGCCAGCAAGACTAGCGGCACAGATACGCAGTATTTT
CASKTSGTDTQYF
>TRBV12-5|.|TRBJ2-6|.
TGTGCTAGTGGTCAGTCTGTATCTGGGGCCAACGTCCTGACTTTC
CASGQSVSGANVLTF
>TRBV10-1|TRBD1|TRBJ2-7|many
TGCGCCAGCAGTAGGACAGGGAAGGGTTACGAGCAGTACTTC
CASSRTGKGYEQYF
>TRBV3-1|.|TRBJ2-5|.
TGTGCCAGCAGCTTAGATACACTCCAAGAGACCCAGTACTTC
CASSLDTLQETQYF
>TRBV6-5|.|TRBJ1-2|.
TGTGCCAGCAGTTTGCCGGGGTGCTACACCTTC
CASSLPGCYTF
>TRBV14|.|TRBJ2-7|.
TGTGCCAGCAGCCACCTGTCACGTTACGAGCAGTACTTC
CASSHLSRYEQYF
>TRBV4-1|TRBD2|TRBJ2-5|.
TGCGCCAGCAGCCAAGGGAGGGGTAGCGGGCAAGAGACCCAGTACTTC
CASSQGRGSGQETQYF
>TRBV5-4|TRBD2|TRBJ2-5|.
TGTGCCAGCAGCCCTCGGACTAGCGCAGAGACCCAGTACTTC
CASSPRTSAETQYF
>TRBV30|TRBD1|TRBJ1-1|many
TGTGCCTGGAATAGAGGGACAGGGAGCACTGAAGCTTTCTTT
CAWNRGTGSTEAFF
>TRBV4-1|TRBD1|TRBJ1-1|many
TGCGCCAGCAGCCAAACAGGGGACACTGAAGCTTTCTTT
CASSQTGDTEAFF
>TRBV28|.|TRBJ1-5|.
TGTGCCAGCAGCCAATTGGACCATAATCAGCCCCAGCATTTT
CASSQLDHNQPQHF
>TRBV6-1|.|TRBJ1-1|many
TGTGCCAGCACCCCATTCTGGGGGAACACTGAAGCTTTCTTT
CASTPFWGNTEAFF
>TRBV7-9|TRBD1|TRBJ1-1|.
TGTGCCAGCAGCTTAGAAGGGACAGGGAACACTGAAGCTTTCTTT
CASSLEGTGNTEAFF